What follows are 15 T cell receptor beta chains derived from one specimen sequenced in a study of beta chain features in type 1 diabetes. TCRB transcripts that were expressed got sequenced, as all of the isolated RNA had been reverse transcribed. Generated by immunoSEQ multiplex PCR, the TCRdb table keeps only in-frame clones and is missing some. Found here are some 500,000 clones, about an eighth of them singletons; the top ten hold approximately 0.05%. Sequencing was carried out using naive CD4+ T cells from blood. The receptor source for this set is a woman aged 18-30 years in good health.

This chain uses TRBV9 with TRBJ2-1; D ambiguous. The CDR3 covers 16 residues. V lost 2 bases, J lost 2 bases, and 14 bases lay in between. Germline values: CDR1 SGDLS, CDR2 YYNGEE. CDR3 amino acids: CASSVNPESAYNEQFF. The DNA for the CDR3 is TGTGCCAGCAGCGTGAACCCGGAGTCGGCCTACAATGAGCAGTTCTTC.

This rearrangement joins TRBV5-4 to TRBJ2-5; TRBD2 matches 10 bases. Germline-derived CDR1 and CDR2 are SGHNT and YYREEE (reference sequence). J lost 5 bases, V lost 3 bases, and 10 bases had no gene match. This CDR3 is 16 amino acids long. As DNA, the CDR3 is TGTGCCAGCAGCTGGACCGGGACTAGCGCCCATGAGACCCAGTACTTC. This gives the protein CASSWTGTSAHETQYF.

About this clone: In the same sample, other DNA sequences code for this CDR3. This chain uses TRBV27 with TRBJ1-1, with D unclear. The CDR3 spans 13 residues. V was pared by 2 bases and J by 3 bases, with 7 bases between. Germline CDR1 and CDR2: MNHEY and SMNVEV (reference sequence). CDR3 nucleotides: TGTGCCAGCAGTTTAAAGCGCGACACTGAAGCTTTCTTT. This gives the protein CASSLKRDTEAFF.

The genes are TRBV19 and TRBJ2-3; D may be TRBD2 (5 bases). The CDR3 has 15 amino acids. Germline V lookup: CDR1 LNHDA, CDR2 SQIVND (reference sequence). The V gene lost 3 bases and the J gene lost 4 bases, with 14 bases spanning the gap. CDR3 loop: CASSMGLAGSDTQYF. For the CDR3, the DNA is TGTGCCAGTAGTATGGGCCTAGCAGGCTCAGATACGCAGTATTTT.

This clone was seen a handful of times. The V gene is TRBV15, the J gene TRBJ2-1; weak D call: TRBD2 (5 bases). The germline V gene encodes CDR1 LNHNV and CDR2 YYDKDF (reference sequence). Trimming removed 7 bases at V and 4 bases at J, with 14 bases between. The CDR3 loop spans 14 amino acids. CDR3 in amino acids: CATTPTKTYNEQFF. CDR3 nucleotide sequence: TGTGCCACCACCCCGACTAAGACTTACAATGAGCAGTTCTTC.

V is TRBV4-1 and J is TRBJ2-7; D gene unclear. Per the germline V gene, CDR1 is MGHRA and CDR2 is YSYEKL. V lost 1 base and J 4 bases, leaving 11 bases between the germline ends. The CDR3 is made up of 14 amino acids. The CDR3 DNA follows: TGCGCCAGCAGCCAAGCCGGGCCTCGTTACGAGCAGTACTTC. It codes for CASSQAGPRYEQYF.

The chain has TRBV23-1 and TRBJ1-5; 7 positions agree with TRBD1. TRBV23-1 is noted as an ORF with a role that remains uncertain. With 4 bases clipped from V and 2 bases from J, the junction kept 17 bases outside the gene matches. There are 19 residues in the CDR3. The CDR3 spells CASSRLEFDREDGNQPQHF. CDR3 in DNA: TGCGCCAGCAGTCGTTTAGAGTTCGACAGGGAGGATGGCAATCAGCCCCAGCATTTT.

The chain joins TRBV7-2 to TRBJ1-6, with D possibly matching TRBD1 (6 bases). Germline loops: CDR1 SGHTA, CDR2 FQGNSA. The V end was cut by 5 bases, the J end by 7 bases, with 12 bases between. The CDR3 spans 14 residues. The CDR3 nucleotides read TGTGCCAGCAGCGTCAGGGGAAGGAATTCACCCCTCCACTTT. Its protein product is CASSVRGRNSPLHF.

The table lists this clone with a few counts. The genes are TRBV4-2 and TRBJ1-5; the match to TRBD1 covers 7 bases. The CDR3 runs 15 residues. Trimming removed 1 base from V and 5 bases from J; junction bases left unmatched: 5. The germline gives CDR1 LGHNA, CDR2 YNFKEQ. Here the CDR3 DNA reads TGTGCCAGCAGCCAAGGAGACAGGGACGATCAGCCCCAGCATTTT. Protein sequence: CASSQGDRDDQPQHF.

The chain has TRBV4-2 and TRBJ2-5; the D is unclear. Germline-derived CDR1 and CDR2 are LGHNA and YNFKEQ. V gave up 0 bases and J gave up 5 bases, with 1 base separating them. The CDR3 loop spans 11 amino acids. CDR3 amino acids: CASSQDETQYF. The CDR3 DNA reads TGTGCCAGCAGCCAAGACGAGACCCAGTACTTC.

With respect to this clone: The junction departs from germline at one end; a sequencing error may be responsible. The V gene is TRBV20-1, the J gene TRBJ1-1, with D possibly matching TRBD1 (5 bases). Germline values: CDR1 DFQATT, CDR2 SNEGSKA (reference sequence). CDR3 length: 8 residues. CDR3 residues: CSVPKGLF. The CDR3, as DNA: TGCAGTGTACCTAAGGGGCTCTTT.

The V gene is TRBV18, the J gene TRBJ1-2, with TRBD1 identical over 10 bases. Germline CDR1 and CDR2: KGHSH and LQKENI. The CDR3 has 12 amino acids. The junction had 3 bases not matched to a gene; V was cut back by 8 bases and J by 6 bases. CDR3 nucleotides: TGTGCCAGCACCGGACAGGGGGATGGCTACACCTTC. Residues: CASTGQGDGYTF.

The V call is TRBV4-1, the J call TRBJ2-5; a possible D gene is TRBD1 (5 bases). V lost 2 bases, J lost 2 bases, and 15 bases lay in between. The CDR3 sequence is 16 residues long. CDR1 and CDR2 (germline): MGHRA, YSYEKL. CDR3 nucleotides: TGCGCCAGCAGCCAAAGTACCGTGGGGCAACAAGAGACCCAGTACTTC. Translated: CASSQSTVGQQETQYF.

The chain joins TRBV5-1 to TRBJ1-3, with 8 bases fitting TRBD1. Per germline, CDR1 SGHRS and CDR2 YFSETQ. The CDR3 contains 14 residues. V lost 4 bases to trimming and J lost 4 bases; unmatched junction nucleotides: 4. CDR3 region: CASSRTGSGNTIYF. The CDR3 bases are TGCGCCAGCAGCCGGACAGGGTCCGGAAACACCATATATTTT.

The DNA for the CDR3 is TGTGCCAGCAGCGCACGGACAGTACCCTATGGCTACACCTTC. Protein: CASSARTVPYGYTF. V usage is TRBV7-2 and J usage is TRBJ1-2; TRBD1 is a possible D gene (6 bases). V was pared by 5 bases and J by 4 bases, with 14 bases between. The CDR3 covers 14 residues. Germline-derived CDR1 and CDR2 are SGHTA and FQGNSA.